This note documents a single T cell receptor beta chain sequence. Repertoires were generated with immunoSEQ multiplex PCR, while TCRdb's copy carries only in-frame clones and drops some. The repertoire consists of some 150,000 clones, with 85% to 90% occurring once and the leading ten covering 3% to 4.5%. The data were taken from a study of T cell responses to AZD1222 COVID-19 vaccine. This CDR3 has 13 residues. The germline CDR1 and CDR2 sequences are SGHTA and FQGTGA. The V gene lost 5 bases and the J gene lost 3 bases, with 10 bases spanning the gap. The V call is TRBV7-3, the J call TRBJ1-1; the D is unclear. The receptor was derived from an adult in good health. Here the sequenced sample was peripheral blood, taken on day 0 of AZD1222 vaccination. CDR3 region: CASSPSRDTEAFF. In nucleotides, the CDR3 is TGTGCCAGCAGCCCGTCCCGGGACACTGAAGCTTTCTTT.